A single sample is the source of the 28 T cell receptor beta chains below, sequenced in a study of Ad26.COV2.S vaccination and SARS-CoV-2 variants. The repertoire was sequenced with immunoSEQ multiplex PCR; TCRdb's copy has only in-frame clones and lacks some. Among hundreds of thousands of clones listed, roughly 87% were seen once. Treatment denoted: roughly 18 received Ad26.COV2.S at low or high dose, single or two shots; roughly five received placebo; per-sample allocation not given. Repertoires come from day 63 after the first vaccine or placebo injection. The material was peripheral blood, obtained in a trial of Ad26.COV2.S vaccine versus placebo. The receptor source for this set is a person aged 18-65 years who received the Ad26.COV2.S COVID-19 vaccine or a placebo.

The V and J genes are TRBV18 and TRBJ1-2; no clear D. The V and J ends lost 3 bases and 5 bases respectively, with 13 bases between them. The CDR3 consists of 14 residues. Germline lookup yields CDR1 KGHSH and CDR2 LQKENI. The CDR3 sequence is CASSPSSAGYGYTF. Written as DNA, the CDR3 is TGTGCCAGCTCACCCTCCTCGGCAGGTTATGGCTACACCTTC.

The genes are TRBV7-2 and TRBJ1-1, with D possibly matching TRBD1 (5 bases). Germline CDR1 is SGHTA and CDR2 is FQGNSA. This CDR3 has 17 residues. V lost 1 base and J lost 2, with 17 bases in between. The CDR3 nucleotides are TGTGCCAGCAGCTTAGGTCCCTGGGGGAGAGCCAACACTGAAGCTTTCTTT. This codes for CASSLGPWGRANTEAFF.

The rearrangement links TRBV19 to TRBJ1-5, with 12 nucleotides matching TRBD1. This CDR3 contains 13 residues. After removal of 8 bases from V and 7 bases from J, the junction contained 3 bases not matched to a gene. Germline CDR1 and CDR2: LNHDA and SQIVND (reference sequence). The CDR3 bases are TGTGCCAGTGGGACAGGGGGCGGGCAGCCCCAGCATTTT. Protein: CASGTGGGQPQHF.

V gene TRBV7-2 combines with J gene TRBJ2-5; D uncertain. Between the trimmed V and J ends, which lost 3 bases and 7 bases, there was a span of 18 bases. In germline, CDR1 is SGHTA, CDR2 FQGNSA. The CDR3 consists of 15 residues. In DNA, the CDR3 is TGTGCCAGCAGCTTGATGCCTTCGGATTTTGGGACCCAGTACTTC. It yields the protein CASSLMPSDFGTQYF.

The rearrangement links TRBV27 to TRBJ2-5; D unclear. CDR3 length equals 13 residues. Trimming cost V 3 bases and J 4 bases, with 9 bases left between them. Germline lookup yields CDR1 MNHEY and CDR2 SMNVEV (reference sequence). CDR3 region: CASSFNSGETQYF. The CDR3 DNA follows: TGTGCCAGCAGTTTTAATAGTGGAGAGACCCAGTACTTC.

This chain uses TRBV19 with TRBJ2-3; TRBD1 matches 9 bases. The V gene end was trimmed by 5 bases and the J gene end by 4 bases; junction bases not matched to a gene: 7. The CDR3 consists of 15 residues. CDR1 and CDR2 (germline): LNHDA, SQIVND (reference sequence). The CDR3 nucleotides read TGTGCCAGTAGTTCCTATGGACAGGGGTCAGATACGCAGTATTTT. This codes for CASSSYGQGSDTQYF.

V is TRBV25-1 and J is TRBJ2-3; D remains ambiguous. Germline values: CDR1 MGHDK, CDR2 SYGVNS. This CDR3 comprises 13 residues. The V and J ends lost 2 bases and 2 bases respectively, with 5 bases between them. This CDR3 reads CASSEDSTDTQYF. The CDR3 DNA follows: TGTGCCAGCAGTGAAGACTCCACAGATACGCAGTATTTT. Full variable domain (outside the CDR3, taken from reference TRBV25-1 and TRBJ2-3): EADIYQTPRYLVIGTGKKITLECSQTMGHDKMYWYQQDPGMELHLIHYSYGVNSTEKGDLSSESTVSRIRTEHFPLTLESARPSHTSQYLCASSEDSTDTQYFGPGTRLTVL.

The CDR3 nucleotides are TGTGCCACTACGGCCACAGGGACCAACTATGGCTACACCTTC. Its protein product is CATTATGTNYGYTF. V is TRBV10-3 and J is TRBJ1-2; D might be TRBD1 (6 bases). Germline CDR1 ENHRY, CDR2 SYGVKD. The CDR3 sequence is 14 residues long. V was cut by 10 bases and J by 2 bases, with 17 bases left in between.

This chain joins TRBV6-5 and TRBJ1-2; weak D call: TRBD1 (5 bases). The CDR3 totals 14 residues. V was cut by 6 bases and J by 2 bases, with 13 bases left in between. CDR1 and CDR2 (germline): MNHEY, SVGAGI. The CDR3 protein is CASRRRGINYGYTF. The CDR3 DNA follows: TGTGCCAGCAGGCGTAGGGGAATAAACTATGGCTACACCTTC.

About this clone: This CDR3 is also generated by other DNA sequences in the sample. The chain joins TRBV3-1 (or the pseudogene TRBV3-2) to TRBJ2-7; tentatively, D is TRBD1 (6 bases). The germline CDR1 and CDR2 sequences are LGHDT and YNNKEL (reference sequence). Trimming removed 1 base from V and 3 bases from J, with 7 bases in between. The CDR3 is 13 amino acids. CDR3 protein: CASSQVGGYEQYF. The CDR3 nucleotides read TGTGCCAGCAGCCAAGTAGGGGGCTACGAGCAGTACTTC.

The chain recombines TRBV7-2 with TRBJ2-3; 8 bases map to TRBD2. The germline CDR1 and CDR2 sequences are SGHTA and FQGNSA. The CDR3 covers 15 residues. With V trimmed by 6 bases and J by 1 base, 6 bases remained unmatched. The CDR3: CASSERGTRTDTQYF. CDR3 nucleotide sequence: TGTGCCAGCAGTGAGCGGGGGACCCGCACAGATACGCAGTATTTT.

The rearrangement links TRBV20-1 to TRBJ2-7; no clear D. The V and J ends lost 6 bases and 7 bases respectively, with 13 bases between them. The CDR3 sequence is 11 residues long. The germline gives CDR1 DFQATT, CDR2 SNEGSKA (reference sequence). The CDR3 loop reads CSAPFRVEQYF. Here the CDR3 DNA reads TGCAGTGCCCCCTTTCGGGTAGAGCAGTACTTC.

V gene TRBV13 combines with J gene TRBJ2-2; 10 nucleotides agree with TRBD1. Germline CDR1 reads PRHDT; CDR2 reads FYEKMQ (reference sequence). Losses at the gene ends were 6 bases for V and 4 bases for J; bases not matched to a gene: 5. CDR3 length: 15 residues. The CDR3 spells CASRRQGAITGELFF. The CDR3 DNA reads TGTGCCAGCAGGCGACAGGGGGCAATCACCGGGGAGCTGTTTTTT.

The chain combines TRBV7-8 with TRBJ2-7; D may correspond to TRBD1 or TRBD2 (5 bases each). V dropped 5 bases and J dropped 7 bases, with 18 bases sitting between them. Germline CDR1 and CDR2: SGHVS and FQNEAQ. The CDR3 extends over 14 amino acids. This CDR3 reads CASSPTGRGIEQYF. The CDR3 nucleotides are TGTGCCAGCAGCCCGACGGGGCGTGGGATTGAGCAGTACTTC.

Written as DNA, the CDR3 is TGTGCCAGCAGCTTAGAGGGACAGGGGTCATATTCACCCCTCCACTTT. Protein sequence: CASSLEGQGSYSPLHF. This chain joins TRBV7-9 and TRBJ1-6; 10 nucleotides line up with TRBD1. Germline CDR1 reads SEHNR; CDR2 reads FQNEAQ (reference sequence). The CDR3 covers 16 residues. V lost 1 base, J lost 8 bases, and 5 bases stayed unmatched.

CDR3 in amino acids: CASSQEQAHSYEQYF. The CDR3 nucleotides are TGTGCCAGCAGCCAAGAACAGGCCCACTCCTACGAGCAGTACTTC. The chain uses TRBV4-2 and TRBJ2-7; the D gene is possibly TRBD1 (5 bases). Germline lookup yields CDR1 LGHNA and CDR2 YNFKEQ. Trimming removed 0 bases from V and 0 bases from J, with 9 bases in between. The CDR3 spans 15 residues.

The chain has TRBV9 and TRBJ2-2; perhaps TRBD1 as D (6 bases). Trimming took 4 bases from V and 7 from J, leaving 17 bases between them. Germline V gene data show CDR1 as SGDLS and CDR2 as YYNGEE. This CDR3 is 15 amino acids long. CDR3 in amino acids: CASSPRGNQGGELFF. CDR3 sequence (DNA): TGTGCCAGCAGCCCCAGGGGAAACCAAGGCGGGGAGCTGTTTTTT.

The rearrangement uses TRBV27 and TRBJ2-3; TRBD2 aligns across 14 bases. The CDR3 runs to 18 residues. J was trimmed by 0 bases and V by 6 bases; bases with no gene match: 8. CDR1 MNHEY and CDR2 SMNVEV come from the germline V gene (reference sequence). The CDR3 nucleotides are TGTGCCAGCAGCCATGGACTAGCGGGGGGACCTAGCACAGATACGCAGTATTTT. Translation gives CASSHGLAGGPSTDTQYF.

The chain couples TRBV2 to TRBJ2-7, with TRBD1 identical over 8 bases. Germline CDR1 is SNHLY and CDR2 is FYNNEI. This CDR3 region has 15 residues. The junction had 13 bases not matched to a gene; V was cut back by 5 bases and J by 7 bases. In nucleotides, the CDR3 is TGTGCCAGCAGTACCCGGCCAGGGGGCGGGGAAGAGCAGTACTTC. Its translation is CASSTRPGGGEEQYF.

This CDR3 reads CASSDQPTGTEAFF. CDR3 in DNA: TGTGCCAGCAGTGACCAACCGACGGGTACTGAAGCTTTCTTT. The chain links TRBV6-1 to TRBJ1-1; no definite D call. Germline V gives CDR1 MNHNS, CDR2 SASEGT. V gave up 3 bases and J gave up 5 bases, with 13 bases separating them. The CDR3 is 14 residues long.

CDR3 DNA sequence: TGTGCCAGTAGTACTGGACAGAACCGAAACACCATATATTTT. Amino acid sequence: CASSTGQNRNTIYF. The rearrangement joins TRBV19 to TRBJ1-3; D is possibly TRBD1 (6 bases). CDR1 and CDR2 (germline): LNHDA, SQIVND (reference sequence). The CDR3 totals 14 residues. Trimming took off 4 bases at V and 5 bases at J, with 12 bases between the two ends.

This clone appeared a single time. This sequence joins TRBV29-1 and TRBJ1-5; the D is unclear. The V end was cut by 5 bases, the J end by 6 bases, with 14 bases between. The CDR3 loop spans 13 amino acids. Germline CDR1 SQVTM, CDR2 ANQGSEA. The DNA for the CDR3 is TGCAGCGTTAGGGCAGTTGAGGGTCAGCCCCAGCATTTT. Translating it yields CSVRAVEGQPQHF.

V gene TRBV4-1 combines with J gene TRBJ1-1, with a weak D call TRBD1 (5 bases). Germline loops: CDR1 MGHRA, CDR2 YSYEKL. The CDR3 runs to 17 residues. The V and J ends lost 5 bases and 0 bases respectively, with 19 bases between them. The CDR3 DNA reads as TGCGCCAGCAGCACCATCTTAACCGGGACGGTGAACACTGAAGCTTTCTTT. Its translation is CASSTILTGTVNTEAFF.

This clone was recorded only once. The chain recombines TRBV7-9 with TRBJ1-4, with TRBD1 as a possible D gene (6 bases). The germline gives CDR1 SEHNR, CDR2 FQNEAQ (reference sequence). The CDR3 runs 15 residues. The ends were cut back, 0 bases at V and 4 bases at J, with 9 bases in the middle. This chain's CDR3 is CASSLAWDINEKLFF. The CDR3 DNA reads as TGTGCCAGCAGCTTAGCGTGGGACATTAATGAAAAACTGTTTTTT.

The V and J genes are TRBV19 and TRBJ2-7; TRBD2 is a possible D gene (6 bases). CDR3 size: 15 residues. Germline V gene lookup returns CDR1 LNHDA and CDR2 SQIVND (reference sequence). V lost 3 bases and J lost 0, with 12 bases in between. CDR3 region: CASSIGRGSSYEQYF. The CDR3 coding sequence is TGTGCCAGTAGTATCGGACGGGGGAGCTCCTACGAGCAGTACTTC.

The chain links TRBV4-3 to TRBJ1-2; D may be TRBD1 (6 bases). This CDR3 contains 14 residues. V lost 0 bases and J 4 bases, leaving 9 bases between the germline ends. Germline V lookup: CDR1 LGHNA, CDR2 YSLEER. This chain's CDR3 is CASSQDRDTYGYTF. In DNA, the CDR3 is TGCGCCAGCAGCCAAGATAGGGACACCTATGGCTACACCTTC.

V and J are TRBV6-5 and TRBJ2-2, with D possibly being TRBD1 (6 bases). Germline V gives CDR1 MNHEY, CDR2 SVGAGI. The length of the CDR3 is 15 residues. Trimming pared 2 bases from V and 0 bases from J, leaving 7 bases between. The CDR3 loop reads CASSYRDTNTGELFF. The CDR3 bases are TGTGCCAGCAGTTACAGGGACACGAACACCGGGGAGCTGTTTTTT.

J is TRBJ1-1 and V is TRBV19, with unresolved D. CDR1 is LNHDA and CDR2 is SQIVND in the germline V gene (reference sequence). The CDR3 contains 14 residues. Deletions cut 10 bases from V and 1 base from J, with 16 bases between. The CDR3 DNA reads as TGTGCCACCGCAACCGGTCGACGGAACACTGAAGCTTTCTTT. Translating it yields CATATGRRNTEAFF. The full variable domain, completed using reference TRBV19 and TRBJ1-1, is DGGITQSPKYLFRKEGQNVTLSCEQNLNHDAMYWYRQDPGQGLRLIYYSQIVNDFQKGDIAEGYSVSREKKESFPLTVTSAQKNPTAFYLCATATGRRNTEAFFGQGTRLTVV.